These T cell receptor beta chains were read from a single sample in a study of blood T cells in healthy people across ages. TCRdb reanalysed the 5' RACE reads using MiXCR and keeps one entry per CDR3 protein. This table holds 450,000 to 650,000 distinct CDR3 sequences, 24% found once. These data were also filed under a second study, of T cells of mothers and their children.

Sequencing was done on a sample of blood. These receptor sequences come from a boy under 18 in good health. Both conserved end residues are part of each CDR3. A D gene is named only where the DNA matches it firmly. Rows may omit the clone size; those that give it use once, few, many or a size class.

v_call	clone_size	j_call	d_call	cdr3_nt	cdr3_aa
TRBV29-1	few	TRBJ2-2	.	TGCAGCCTAGTGAAAACACGTAGTCAACGGAACACCGGGGAGCTGTTTTTT	CSLVKTRSQRNTGELFF
TRBV18	few	TRBJ2-5	.	TGTGCCAGCTCACCAGGGCCCGGCCAAGAGACCCAGTACTTC	CASSPGPGQETQYF
TRBV25-1	many	TRBJ2-3	.	TGTGCCAGCAGTGAATCGATAGATACGCAGTATTTT	CASSESIDTQYF
TRBV19	few	TRBJ1-4	.	TGTGCCAGTGGAAAAGGGAAGGAGAATGAAAAACTGTTTTTT	CASGKGKENEKLFF
TRBV6-1	few	TRBJ2-1	TRBD1	TGTGCCAGCAGTGAAGCGCCCCCGGGACAGGGTAGTGATGAGCAGTTCTTC	CASSEAPPGQGSDEQFF
TRBV12-3/TRBV12-4	.	TRBJ2-5	TRBD1	TGTGCCAGCAGTTTAATCCGAAGGGGGCTGAACCCCCAAGAGACCCAGTACTTC	CASSLIRRGLNPQETQYF
TRBV29-1	.	TRBJ2-7	.	TGCAGCGTTTCTCCGGGACGTAACTCCTACGAGCAGTACTTC	CSVSPGRNSYEQYF
TRBV3-1	few	TRBJ1-1	.	TGTGCCAGCAGCCAAGTAGGGGAACGGGGAGCTTTCTTT	CASSQVGERGAFF
TRBV20-1	.	TRBJ1-6	.	TGCGGTGTTACCGGACAGACGAATTCACCCCTCCACTTT	CGVTGQTNSPLHF
TRBV29-1	few	TRBJ2-4	.	TGCAGCGTGACTACTGACAGCAAAAACATTCAGTACTTC	CSVTTDSKNIQYF
TRBV21-1	once	TRBJ2-7	.	TGTGCCAGCAGCAAACCCTTGGGGCTAGCGGGCGACGACTACGAGCAGTACTTC	CASSKPLGLAGDDYEQYF
TRBV4-1	.	TRBJ2-1	.	TGCGCCAGCAGCCAAGAAGCGTTCAGCTCCTACAATGAGCAGTTCTTC	CASSQEAFSSYNEQFF
TRBV5-1	few	TRBJ2-3	TRBD1	TGCGCCAGCAGCGTGACAGGGCCTCTTCAAAATACGCAGTATTTT	CASSVTGPLQNTQYF
TRBV6-5	many	TRBJ1-4	TRBD1	TGTGCCAGCGGATCCGGGACAGTTAATGAAAAACTGTTTTTT	CASGSGTVNEKLFF
TRBV12-3/TRBV12-4	many	TRBJ2-5	TRBD1	TGTGCCAGCAGCCCGGGACAGCTCCTCTTCATACCCCGGGGGACCCAGTACTTC	CASSPGQLLFIPRGTQYF
TRBV7-2	.	TRBJ2-2	TRBD2	TGTGCCAGCAGCCCCACCCGACTAGCCCTGCTCACCGGGGAGCTGTTTTTT	CASSPTRLALLTGELFF
TRBV29-1	few	TRBJ1-6	.	TGCAGCGCCCAGAGCTCCTATAATTCACCCCTCCACTTT	CSAQSSYNSPLHF
TRBV10-3	.	TRBJ2-7	TRBD2	TGTGCCATCAGTGAGCCGGGACTAGCGGCCTACGAGCAGTACTTC	CAISEPGLAAYEQYF
TRBV4-1	.	TRBJ1-4	TRBD1	TGCGCCAGCAGCCAAGTCGACAGGGGTGAAAAACTGTTTTTT	CASSQVDRGEKLFF
TRBV20-1	.	TRBJ2-3	TRBD2	TGCAGCGTCCTACAAGCGGGAGTTGCAGATACGCAGTATTTT	CSVLQAGVADTQYF
TRBV9	.	TRBJ2-2	TRBD2	TGTGCCAGCAGCGGGAGGGCCCCAGCGGGATTGACCGGGGAGCTGTTTTTT	CASSGRAPAGLTGELFF
TRBV20-1	.	TRBJ2-5	.	TGCAGTGCTATGAGGGAGACCCAGTACTTC	CSAMRETQYF
TRBV12-3/TRBV12-4	.	TRBJ2-2	.	TGTGCCAGCAGTCCGGAGCGGACCGGGGAGCTGTTTTTT	CASSPERTGELFF
TRBV7-8	many	TRBJ1-5	.	TGTGCCAGCAGCTTACTGTTCAATCAGCCCCAGCATTTT	CASSLLFNQPQHF
TRBV20-1	.	TRBJ2-3	.	TGCAGTGCTACTAACGTAGCGGAGAAGGGAGCAGATACGCAGTATTTT	CSATNVAEKGADTQYF
TRBV4-1	.	TRBJ2-6	.	TGCGCCAGCAGCCAGGGAACAGGTTATGTTGCTGGGGCCAACGTCCTGACTTTC	CASSQGTGYVAGANVLTF
TRBV5-1	.	TRBJ1-1	.	TGCGCCAGCAGCGATGGCGGACAGAACACTGAAGCTTTCTTT	CASSDGGQNTEAFF
TRBV5-1	many	TRBJ2-1	.	TGCGCCAGCAGCTTGGCAGGGGCCAACTACAATGAGCAGTTCTTC	CASSLAGANYNEQFF
TRBV7-2	few	TRBJ2-7	.	TGTGCCAGCAGCCCTAGCGGACAACAGGGGTCTCGGCAGTACTTC	CASSPSGQQGSRQYF
TRBV20-1	few	TRBJ2-3	.	TGCAGGCCGGCGGGTGGGGGGACCCAGGATACGCAGTATTTT	CRPAGGGTQDTQYF
TRBV4-3	.	TRBJ2-1	.	TGCGCCAGCAGCCAAGAATGGAGTGGGGCCTACAATGAGCAGTTCTTC	CASSQEWSGAYNEQFF
TRBV6-2/TRBV6-3	.	TRBJ1-5	TRBD1	TGTGCCAGCAACAGGGGGCCCCTTAGCAATCAGCCCCAGCATTTT	CASNRGPLSNQPQHF
TRBV10-3	few	TRBJ2-7	TRBD1	TGTGCCATCAGCCCCGGACAGGGGAATTCCGAGCAGTACTTC	CAISPGQGNSEQYF
TRBV20-1	.	TRBJ2-7	TRBD2	TGCAGTGCTAGAGACGTAGCGGGGCCCTCCTACGAGCAGTACTTC	CSARDVAGPSYEQYF
TRBV7-9	few	TRBJ2-1	TRBD1	TGTGCCAGCAGCCCCGTGAGGGGGCCCTCCTACAATGAGCAGTTCTTC	CASSPVRGPSYNEQFF